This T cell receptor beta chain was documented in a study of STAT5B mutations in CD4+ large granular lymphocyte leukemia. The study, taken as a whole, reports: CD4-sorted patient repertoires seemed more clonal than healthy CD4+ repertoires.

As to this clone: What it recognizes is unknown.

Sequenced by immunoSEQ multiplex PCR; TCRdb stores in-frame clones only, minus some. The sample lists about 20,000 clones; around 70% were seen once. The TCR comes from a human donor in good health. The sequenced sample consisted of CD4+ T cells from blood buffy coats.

CDR3 in amino acids: CASSQGNSGRSSNYEQYF. CDR3 nucleotides: TGCGCCAGCAGCCAAGGCAATAGCGGGAGATCTAGTAACTACGAGCAGTACTTC. This chain joins TRBV4-1 and TRBJ2-7; 9 nucleotides match TRBD2. CDR1 MGHRA and CDR2 YSYEKL come from the germline V gene. Losses at the gene ends were 1 base for V and 3 bases for J; bases not matched to a gene: 13. This CDR3 region has 18 residues.